This T cell receptor beta chain was profiled in a study of T cell clonality in common variable immunodeficiency. The protocol was immunoSEQ multiplex PCR, while the TCRdb copy is restricted to in-frame clones and leaves out a portion. Recorded here are tens of thousands of clones, none singletons. Study-wide findings and caveats: Authors noted CVID clonality's cause needs subpopulation repertoire sequencing. In common variable immunodeficiency, TCR beta chains reportedly carried fewer deletions and N-nucleotide insertions. Compared with controls, CVID subjects had fewer shared TCRbeta clones.

CDR1 SGHRS and CDR2 YFSETQ come from the germline V gene. The CDR3 consists of 14 residues. Trimming took 6 bases from V and 5 from J; bases not matched to a gene: 4. There are many counts of this clone. Its specificity is not known. The read halts 3 residues ahead of the CDR3 end, with the missing end drawn from the germline J gene. Sequenced: peripheral blood mononuclear cells. The TCR comes from a person aged 18 to 69 in good health. The J gene is TRBJ2-1, the V gene TRBV5-1, with 11 bases fitting TRBD2. CDR3 DNA (partial): TGCGCCAGCAACCCGACTAGCGGGAACAATGAG. Amino acids: CASNPTSGNNE. The CDR3 in its entirety is CASNPTSGNNEQFF.